The present entry profiles one T cell receptor beta chain with its context. Its target antigen remains unknown. Nothing much larger sits one base from this clone, and base qualities are not available. This CDR3 is also generated by other DNA sequences in the sample. The data were obtained in a study of blood T cell repertoires in COVID-19 (dated by TCRdb to 2020 to 2021). Broadly, across the study: Collaborator samples came from the United States, Italy and Spain and covered acute and convalescent phases of COVID-19. Samples came from the ongoing ImmuneRACE study (first 160 participants) plus 1,254 subjects from 6 global collaborators. The repertoires were released in a freely available public database intended as a resource for research on the immune response to SARS-CoV-2. Sample metadata almost always included a de-identified subject ID, COVID-19 status, age in years and sex. HLA class I and class II types, where available, came from metadata supplied by the sample provider rather than from assay-based typing. The prospective study material was composed of cDNA or gDNA derived from T cells, B-cell-depleted T cells, or PBMCs. Deeply sampled blood TCRbeta repertoires from subjects exposed to, actively infected with, or recovered from COVID-19 were included in the dataset.

Whole blood was collected in K2EDTA tubes by collaborating institutions according to the institutions' own protocols. Collaborator samples were shipped for TCRbeta analysis as frozen whole blood, isolated PBMCs, or DNA extracted from either sample type. The research as a whole found: The quantity of clinical and demographic metadata differed by source and by participant and was supplied without curation.

TCRbeta CDR3 regions were amplified from genomic DNA by means of the immunoSEQ Assay, a bias-controlled multiplex PCR. Per the source publication's procedure: Nucleated cell counts per sample were estimated from amplification of reference gene primers within the assay. To quantify the absolute abundance of each unique TCRbeta CDR3 rearrangement, sequence reads were collapsed and filtered. For each sample, productive Simpson clonality was calculated by taking the square root of Simpson's diversity index across productive rearrangements. TCRdb carries this immuneACCESS record with in-frame sequences only. Its versions omit some clonotypes, under half of them owing to an unresolved V gene in the studies checked, with the rest unexplained. V and J calls and clone size are given by that table; D and trimming were obtained from the DNA. Within this sample are 160,000 or so clones, with roughly 93% of them counted one time only. Jointly, the top ten make up less than 2.5% of the sample.

V and J are truncated by 8 bases and 0 bases respectively, leaving an intervening sequence of 11 bases. CDR1 MNHEY and CDR2 SMNVEV are derived from the germline V gene (reference sequence). The CDR3, from cysteine to phenylalanine, totals 14 residues. The entry retains the CDR3 DNA only, 42 bases that are in frame from base 1. Sequences were obtained from peripheral blood. This chain is built from TRBV27 and TRBJ2-4; perhaps TRBD2 is the D gene, with 5 bases matching. This clonotype originated in a man aged 18 to 30 with acute or convalescent COVID-19. At the DNA level, the sequence is TGTGCCAGCCGGGGTCTACTAGCCAAAAACATTCAGTACTTC. Translation gives CASRGLLAKNIQYF.